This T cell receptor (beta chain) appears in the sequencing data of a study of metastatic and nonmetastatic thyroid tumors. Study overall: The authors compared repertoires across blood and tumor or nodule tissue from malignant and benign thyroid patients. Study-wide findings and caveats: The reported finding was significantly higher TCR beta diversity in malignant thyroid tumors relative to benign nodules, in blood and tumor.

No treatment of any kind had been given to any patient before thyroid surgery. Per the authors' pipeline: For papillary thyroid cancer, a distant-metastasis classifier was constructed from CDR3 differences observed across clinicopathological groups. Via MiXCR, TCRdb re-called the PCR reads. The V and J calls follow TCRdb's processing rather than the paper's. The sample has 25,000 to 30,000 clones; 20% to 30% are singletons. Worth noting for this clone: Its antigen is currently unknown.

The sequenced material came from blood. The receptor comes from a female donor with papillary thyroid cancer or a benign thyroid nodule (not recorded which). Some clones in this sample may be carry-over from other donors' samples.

CDR3 sequence reads: CASSFGGPRDTGELFF. The CDR3, as DNA: TGTGCCAGCAGTTTTGGAGGGCCAAGAGACACCGGGGAGCTGTTTTTT. This rearrangement joins TRBV6-1 to TRBJ2-2, with D possibly matching TRBD2 (6 bases). Germline assignment: CDR1 MNHNS and CDR2 SASEGT. The V gene lost 5 bases and the J gene lost 3 bases, with 16 bases spanning the gap. The CDR3 sequence is 16 residues long.